Sequencing of this T cell receptor beta chain was carried out in a study of cytomegalovirus exposure and HLA in healthy donors. Assay used: immunoSEQ multiplex PCR; TCRdb lists only in-frame clones, some missing. The sample lists about 130,000 clones; 89% were seen once. Trimming took 5 bases from V and 6 from J; bases not matched to a gene: 5. Germline V lookup: CDR1 SGHTS, CDR2 YDEGEE. The CDR3 spans 14 residues. With regard to this clone: Its antigen remains unknown.

The study, taken as a whole, reports: For cytomegalovirus status, the classifier reportedly gave diagnoses with high specificity and sensitivity. It was confirmed in vitro that a few of the CMV-associated chains were specific for CMV antigens.

The chain uses TRBV5-8 and TRBJ1-5; TRBD1 matches 10 bases. The source of this sequence is a woman aged 18-35 years in good health and CMV-seronegative. The specimen sequenced was PBMCs. For the CDR3, the DNA is TGTGCCAGCAGTCCTGACAGGGGGCTTCAGCCCCAGCATTTT. Translating gives CASSPDRGLQPQHF.